This T cell receptor beta chain comes out of a study of human CD8 memory T cell subsets. Libraries for TCR beta were constructed using UMI-labeled 5' RACE. In the authors' methods: Across the sequenced material, each individual TCR beta library was found to contain somewhere between about 2,900 and 18,000 functional CDR3 beta clonotypes. No DNA is given; TCRdb re-called the 5' RACE reads and lists each CDR3 protein once. For this entry, the V and J calls and clone size follow TCRdb and not the study's own pipeline. This sample's table has roughly 6,800 distinct CDR3 sequences. This clonotype counts as medium-sized by frequency. As yet, its antigen is unknown. Whole-study findings and limits: Stem-like memory and precursor exhausted T cells were similarly highly diverse; effector memory cells were not.

By negative magnetic separation, total CD8+ T cells were enriched. Extraction drew RNA from duplicate vials of fewer than 160,000 sorted CD8+ T cells for each subset. The sequence was collected from a human donor in good health. Sequencing input: CD8+ T cells from PBMCs.

The CDR3: CASSLLYGYTF. The V gene is TRBV12-3 or TRBV12-4, the J gene TRBJ1-2. The CDR3 is 11 amino acids.